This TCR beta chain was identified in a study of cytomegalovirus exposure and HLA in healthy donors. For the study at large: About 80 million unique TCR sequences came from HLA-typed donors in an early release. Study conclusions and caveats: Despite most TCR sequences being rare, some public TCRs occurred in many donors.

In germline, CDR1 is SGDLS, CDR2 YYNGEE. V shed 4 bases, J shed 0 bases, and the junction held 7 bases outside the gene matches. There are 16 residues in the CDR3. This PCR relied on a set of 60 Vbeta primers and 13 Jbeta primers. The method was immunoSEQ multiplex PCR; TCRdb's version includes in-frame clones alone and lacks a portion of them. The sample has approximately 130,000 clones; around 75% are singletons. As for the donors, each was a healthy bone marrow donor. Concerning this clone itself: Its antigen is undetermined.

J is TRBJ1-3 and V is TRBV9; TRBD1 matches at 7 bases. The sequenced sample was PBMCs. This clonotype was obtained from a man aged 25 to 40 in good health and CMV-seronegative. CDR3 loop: CASSLRQGPSGNTIYF. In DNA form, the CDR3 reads TGTGCCAGCAGCCTCAGACAGGGTCCCTCTGGAAACACCATATATTTT. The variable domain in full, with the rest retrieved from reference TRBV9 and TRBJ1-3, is DSGVTQTPKHLITATGQRVTLRCSPRSGDLSVYWYQQSLDQGLQFLIQYYNGEERAKGNILERFSAQQFPDLHSELNLSSLELGDSALYFCASSLRQGPSGNTIYFGEGSWLTVV.